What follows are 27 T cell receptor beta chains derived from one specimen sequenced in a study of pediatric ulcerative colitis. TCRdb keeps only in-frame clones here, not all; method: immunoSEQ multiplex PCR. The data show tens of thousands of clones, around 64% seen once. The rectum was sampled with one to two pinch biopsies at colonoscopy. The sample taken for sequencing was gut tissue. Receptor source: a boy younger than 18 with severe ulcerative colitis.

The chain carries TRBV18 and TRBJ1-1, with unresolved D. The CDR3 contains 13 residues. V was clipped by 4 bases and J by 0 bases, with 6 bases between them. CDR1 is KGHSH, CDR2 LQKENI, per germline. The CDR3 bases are TGTGCCAGCTCACGGACCATGAACACTGAAGCTTTCTTT. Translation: CASSRTMNTEAFF.

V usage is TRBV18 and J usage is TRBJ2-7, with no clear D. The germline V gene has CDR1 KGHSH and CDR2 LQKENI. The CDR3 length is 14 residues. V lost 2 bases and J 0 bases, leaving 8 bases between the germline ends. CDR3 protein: CASSPGPNSYEQYF. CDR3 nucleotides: TGTGCCAGCTCACCAGGCCCAAACTCCTACGAGCAGTACTTC.

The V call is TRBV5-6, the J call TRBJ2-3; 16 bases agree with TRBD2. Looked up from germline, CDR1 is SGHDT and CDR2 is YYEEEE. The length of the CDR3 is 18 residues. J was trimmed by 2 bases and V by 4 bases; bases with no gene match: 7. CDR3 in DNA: TGTGCCAGCAGCCAAGAAGGGACTAGCGGGGGGGACACAGATACGCAGTATTTT. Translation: CASSQEGTSGGDTDTQYF.

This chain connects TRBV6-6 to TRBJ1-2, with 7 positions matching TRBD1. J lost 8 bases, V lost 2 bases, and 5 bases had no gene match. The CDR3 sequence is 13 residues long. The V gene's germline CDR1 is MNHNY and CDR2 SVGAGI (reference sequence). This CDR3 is CASSYPGGTGYTF. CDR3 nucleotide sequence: TGTGCCAGCAGTTACCCAGGGGGGACCGGCTACACCTTC.

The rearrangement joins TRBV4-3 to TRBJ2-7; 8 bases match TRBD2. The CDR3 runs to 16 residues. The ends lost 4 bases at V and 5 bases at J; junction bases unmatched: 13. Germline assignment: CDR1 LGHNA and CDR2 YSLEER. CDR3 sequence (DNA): TGCGCCAGCAGCCCACAGTTTTGGTCGGGGGGGCACGAGCAGTACTTC. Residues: CASSPQFWSGGHEQYF.

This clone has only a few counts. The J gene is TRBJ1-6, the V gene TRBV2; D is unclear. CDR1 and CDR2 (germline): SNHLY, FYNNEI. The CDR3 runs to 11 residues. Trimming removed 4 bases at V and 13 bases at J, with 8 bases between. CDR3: CASSALAPLHF. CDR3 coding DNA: TGTGCCAGCAGTGCCCTTGCCCCCCTCCACTTT.

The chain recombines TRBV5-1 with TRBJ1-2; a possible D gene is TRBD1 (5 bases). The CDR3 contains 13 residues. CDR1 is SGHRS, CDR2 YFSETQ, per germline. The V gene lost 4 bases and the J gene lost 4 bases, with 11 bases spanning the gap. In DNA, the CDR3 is TGCGCCAGCAGCCCTACAGGTGTCTATGGCTACACCTTC. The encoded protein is CASSPTGVYGYTF.

CDR3 bases: TGCGCCAGCAGCTTAGACAGGGCAGCCGGGGAGCTGTTTTTT. It codes for CASSLDRAAGELFF. V and J are TRBV5-1 and TRBJ2-2, with 7 nucleotides matching TRBD1. V lost 2 bases, J lost 6 bases, and 4 bases stayed unmatched. CDR3 length: 14 amino acids. CDR1 SGHRS and CDR2 YFSETQ come from the germline V gene.

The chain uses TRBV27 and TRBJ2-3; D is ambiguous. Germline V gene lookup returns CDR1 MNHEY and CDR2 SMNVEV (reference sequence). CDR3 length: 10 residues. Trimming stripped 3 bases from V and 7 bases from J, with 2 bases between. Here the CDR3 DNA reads TGTGCCAGCAGTTTTCATACGCAGTATTTT. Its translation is CASSFHTQYF.

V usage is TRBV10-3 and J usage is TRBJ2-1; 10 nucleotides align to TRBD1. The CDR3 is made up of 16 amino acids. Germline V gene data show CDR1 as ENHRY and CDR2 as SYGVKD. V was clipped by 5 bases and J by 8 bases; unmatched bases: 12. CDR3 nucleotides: TGTGCCATCAGTTCCGGGACAGGGGTGGCTTTCGATGAGCAGTTCTTC. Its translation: CAISSGTGVAFDEQFF.

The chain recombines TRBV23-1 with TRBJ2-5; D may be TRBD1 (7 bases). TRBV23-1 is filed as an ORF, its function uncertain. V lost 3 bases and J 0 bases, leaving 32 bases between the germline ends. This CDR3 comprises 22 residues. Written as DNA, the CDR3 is TGCGCCAGCAGTCATCGGGAACCAGGGGGGTCGCCCGCGAACCTAGACCAAGAGACCCAGTACTTC. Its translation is CASSHREPGGSPANLDQETQYF.

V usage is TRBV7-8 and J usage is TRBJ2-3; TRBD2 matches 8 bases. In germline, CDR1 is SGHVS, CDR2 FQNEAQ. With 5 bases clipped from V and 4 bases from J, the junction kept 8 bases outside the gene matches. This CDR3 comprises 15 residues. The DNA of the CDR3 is TGTGCCAGCAGCCTACGAAGCGGGGGCCCAGATACGCAGTATTTT. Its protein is CASSLRSGGPDTQYF.

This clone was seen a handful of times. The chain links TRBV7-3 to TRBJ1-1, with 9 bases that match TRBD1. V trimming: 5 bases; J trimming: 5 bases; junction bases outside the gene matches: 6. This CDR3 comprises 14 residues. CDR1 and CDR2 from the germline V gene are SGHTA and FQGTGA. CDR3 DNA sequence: TGTGCCAGCAGCCAAACCGGGACAGGGACTGAAGCTTTCTTT. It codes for CASSQTGTGTEAFF.

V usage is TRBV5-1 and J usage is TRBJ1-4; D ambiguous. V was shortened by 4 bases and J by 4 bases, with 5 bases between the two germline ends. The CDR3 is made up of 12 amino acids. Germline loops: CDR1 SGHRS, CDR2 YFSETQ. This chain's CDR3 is CASSRSNEKLFF. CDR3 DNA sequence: TGCGCCAGCAGCCGGAGTAATGAAAAACTGTTTTTT. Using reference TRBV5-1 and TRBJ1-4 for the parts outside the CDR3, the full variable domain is KAGVTQTPRYLIKTRGQQVTLSCSPISGHRSVSWYQQTPGQGLQFLFEYFSETQRNKGNFPGRFSGRQFSNSRSEMNVSTLELGDSALYLCASSRSNEKLFFGSGTQLSVL.

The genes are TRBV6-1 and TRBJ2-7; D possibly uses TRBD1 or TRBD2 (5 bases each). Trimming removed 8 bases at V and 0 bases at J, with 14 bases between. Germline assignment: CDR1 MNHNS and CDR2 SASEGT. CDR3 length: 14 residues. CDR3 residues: CASSGTVSSYEQYF. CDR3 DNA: TGTGCCAGCTCCGGGACGGTAAGCTCCTACGAGCAGTACTTC.

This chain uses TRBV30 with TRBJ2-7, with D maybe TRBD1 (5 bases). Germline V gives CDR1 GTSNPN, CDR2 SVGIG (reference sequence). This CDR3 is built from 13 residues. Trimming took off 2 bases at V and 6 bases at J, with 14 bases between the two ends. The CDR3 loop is CAWSSSPRGEQYF. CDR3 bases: TGTGCCTGGAGTTCGAGCCCTAGGGGCGAGCAGTACTTC.

The CDR3 is CASTRTGTYEQYF. In DNA form, the CDR3 reads TGTGCCAGCACCAGGACGGGTACCTACGAGCAGTACTTC. The V call is TRBV6-6, the J call TRBJ2-7, with D unclear. This CDR3 has 13 amino acids. Germline V CDR1 and CDR2: MNHNY, SVGAGI (reference sequence). The V and J ends lost 7 bases and 2 bases respectively, with 12 bases between them.

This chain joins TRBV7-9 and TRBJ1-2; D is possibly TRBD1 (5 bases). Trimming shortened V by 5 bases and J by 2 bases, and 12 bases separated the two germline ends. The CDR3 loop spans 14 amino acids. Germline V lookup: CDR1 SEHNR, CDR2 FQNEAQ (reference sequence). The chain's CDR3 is CASSPSDTNYGYTF. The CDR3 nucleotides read TGTGCCAGCAGCCCGTCGGACACCAACTATGGCTACACCTTC. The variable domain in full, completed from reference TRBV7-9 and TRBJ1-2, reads DTGVSQNPRHKITKRGQNVTFRCDPISEHNRLYWYRQTLGQGPEFLTYFQNEAQLEKSRLLSDRFSAERPKGSFSTLEIQRTEQGDSAMYLCASSPSDTNYGYTFGSGTRLTVV.

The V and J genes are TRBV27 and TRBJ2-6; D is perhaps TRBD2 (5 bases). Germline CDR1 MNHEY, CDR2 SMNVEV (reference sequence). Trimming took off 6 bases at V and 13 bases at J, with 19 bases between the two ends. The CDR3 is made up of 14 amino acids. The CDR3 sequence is CASSPEREIQVLTF. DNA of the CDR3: TGTGCCAGCAGCCCGGAGAGGGAGATCCAAGTCCTGACTTTC.

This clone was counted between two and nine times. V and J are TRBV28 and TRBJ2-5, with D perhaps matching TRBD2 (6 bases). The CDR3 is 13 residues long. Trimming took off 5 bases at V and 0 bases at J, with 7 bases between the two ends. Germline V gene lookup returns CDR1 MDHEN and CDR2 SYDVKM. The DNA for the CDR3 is TGTGCCAGCAGTGGGACTTACCAAGAGACCCAGTACTTC. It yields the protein CASSGTYQETQYF.

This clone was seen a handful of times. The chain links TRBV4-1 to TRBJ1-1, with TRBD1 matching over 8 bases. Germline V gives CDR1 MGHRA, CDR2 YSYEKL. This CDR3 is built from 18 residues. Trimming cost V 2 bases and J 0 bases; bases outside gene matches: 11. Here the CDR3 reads CASSQRVPGQGLNTEAFF. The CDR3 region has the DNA TGCGCCAGCAGCCAACGTGTGCCAGGACAGGGACTGAACACTGAAGCTTTCTTT.

The CDR3 DNA reads as TGTGCCATCCAGGGGTCCGGGGAGCTGTTTTTT. Residues: CAIQGSGELFF. This sequence joins TRBV10-3 and TRBJ2-2; D perhaps matches TRBD1 (6 bases). Trimming took off 8 bases at V and 6 bases at J, with 7 bases between the two ends. Germline V gene data show CDR1 as ENHRY and CDR2 as SYGVKD. The CDR3 length is 11 residues.

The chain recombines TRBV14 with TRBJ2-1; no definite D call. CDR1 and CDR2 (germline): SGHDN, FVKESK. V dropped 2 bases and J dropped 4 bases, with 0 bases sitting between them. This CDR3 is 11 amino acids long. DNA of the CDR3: TGTGCCAGCAGCCAATACAATGAGCAGTTCTTC. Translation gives CASSQYNEQFF.

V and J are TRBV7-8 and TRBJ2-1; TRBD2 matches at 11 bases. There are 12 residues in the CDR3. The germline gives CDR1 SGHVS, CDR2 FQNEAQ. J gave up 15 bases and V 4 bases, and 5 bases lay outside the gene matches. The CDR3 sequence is CASSYSGGGWFF. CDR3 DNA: TGTGCCAGCAGCTATAGCGGGGGGGGCTGGTTCTTC.

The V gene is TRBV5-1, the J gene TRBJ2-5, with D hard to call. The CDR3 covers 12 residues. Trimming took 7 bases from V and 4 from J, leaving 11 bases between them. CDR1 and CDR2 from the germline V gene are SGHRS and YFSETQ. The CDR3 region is CASSRSRETQYF. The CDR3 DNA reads TGCGCCAGCTCGAGGAGTCGAGAGACCCAGTACTTC.

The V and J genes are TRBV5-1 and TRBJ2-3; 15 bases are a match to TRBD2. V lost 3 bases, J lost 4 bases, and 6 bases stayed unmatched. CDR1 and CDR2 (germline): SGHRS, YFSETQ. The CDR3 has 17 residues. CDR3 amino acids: CASSSRTSGGVSDTQYF. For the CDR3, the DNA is TGCGCCAGCAGCTCCCGGACTAGCGGGGGGGTGTCAGATACGCAGTATTTT.

CDR3 nucleotides: TGTGCCAGTAGTATTGATCGTGGGTCCCCGGATGGCTACACCTTC. Translating it yields CASSIDRGSPDGYTF. This chain links TRBV19 with TRBJ1-2; D is unresolved. CDR3 length: 15 residues. CDR1 and CDR2 from the germline V gene are LNHDA and SQIVND (reference sequence). V dropped 3 bases and J dropped 6 bases, with 17 bases sitting between them.